Following are 2 T cell receptor beta chains from one sample sequenced in a study of cytomegalovirus exposure and HLA in healthy donors. Profiled with immunoSEQ multiplex PCR; TCRdb holds only in-frame clones, not every one. The sample comprises 110,000 to 150,000 clones, 88% of which are singletons, and roughly 7.7% rests with the top ten. The sample was PBMCs. The origin of the receptors is a woman aged 18-29 years in good health and CMV-seropositive.

This chain uses TRBV11-2 with TRBJ2-3; D is possibly TRBD2 (5 bases). CDR1 is SGHAT and CDR2 is FQNNGV in the germline V gene. Trimming removed 0 bases from V and 5 bases from J, with 6 bases in between. This CDR3 region has 13 residues. CDR3 region: CASSLDGRDTQYF. CDR3 bases: TGTGCCAGCAGCTTAGATGGGAGAGATACGCAGTATTTT. Looking up the rest from reference TRBV11-2 and TRBJ2-3 gives the full variable domain: EAGVAQSPRYKIIEKRQSVAFWCNPISGHATLYWYQQILGQGPKLLIQFQNNGVVDDSQLPKDRFSAERLKGVDSTLKIQPAKLEDSAVYLCASSLDGRDTQYFGPGTRLTVL.

The chain couples TRBV7-9 to TRBJ1-5; no definite D call. From germline, CDR1 is SEHNR and CDR2 FQNEAQ (reference sequence). The CDR3 has 15 amino acids. Trimming removed 1 base from V and 3 bases from J, with 10 bases in between. For the CDR3, the DNA is TGTGCCAGCAGCTTAGAGGGAGGCGACAATCAGCCCCAGCATTTT. It yields the protein CASSLEGGDNQPQHF.